This T cell receptor (beta chain) emerged from a study of blood T cell repertoires in COVID-19. In the study overall: Researchers got acute and convalescent COVID-19 samples from the United States, Italy and Spain. T cells, B-cell-depleted T cells, or PBMCs provided the cDNA or gDNA that served as material.

This clone showed up just once. As handled by the study authors: The assay estimated nucleated cells by amplifying reference gene primers. Clones were read by immunoSEQ multiplex PCR, and TCRdb kept only the in-frame ones, dropping some. The V and J calls and clone size come from that table; D and trimming were worked out from the DNA. The data hold around 45,000 clones, with roughly 80% observed a single time. V gave up 6 bases and J gave up 2 bases; unmatched junction bases: 6. Germline V CDR1 and CDR2: MDHEN, SYDVKM. The CDR3 has 14 residues. The material sequenced was peripheral blood. This receptor was obtained from an elderly woman with acute or convalescent COVID-19. This chain connects TRBV28 to TRBJ2-7, with 8 bases identical to TRBD2. The CDR3 loop is CASSQLAETYEQYF. The DNA of the CDR3 is TGTGCCAGCAGCCAACTAGCGGAAACCTACGAGCAGTACTTC.